The T cell receptor (beta chain) under discussion was sequenced for a study of cytomegalovirus exposure and HLA in healthy donors. The primer mix had 60 Vbeta and 13 Jbeta primers. TCRdb's copy holds only in-frame clones and misses some; the assay was immunoSEQ multiplex PCR. This sample yields over 110,000 clones, of which around 80% are seen a single time; 2.5% to 3% belongs to the top ten. The CDR3 is 14 residues long. The germline V gene has CDR1 SGHVS and CDR2 FQNEAQ. V dropped 1 base and J dropped 4; count of bases not matched to a gene: 4. The chain employs TRBV7-8 and TRBJ2-7, with 7 bases lining up with TRBD1. Sequenced sample: PBMCs. This clonotype was obtained from a female donor in good health and CMV-seronegative. As DNA, the CDR3 is TGTGCCAGCAGCTTAGGTCACAGGGGTTACGAGCAGTACTTC. Protein product: CASSLGHRGYEQYF.